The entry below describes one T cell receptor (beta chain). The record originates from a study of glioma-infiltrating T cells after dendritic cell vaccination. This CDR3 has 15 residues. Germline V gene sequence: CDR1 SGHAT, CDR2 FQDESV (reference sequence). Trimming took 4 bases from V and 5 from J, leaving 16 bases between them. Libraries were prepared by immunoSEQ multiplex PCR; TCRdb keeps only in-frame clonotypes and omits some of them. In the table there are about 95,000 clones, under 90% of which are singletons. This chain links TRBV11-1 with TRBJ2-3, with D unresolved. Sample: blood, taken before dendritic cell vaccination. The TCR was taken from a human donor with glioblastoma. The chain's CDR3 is CASSSSVAAEDTQYF. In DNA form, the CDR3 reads TGTGCCAGCAGCTCGTCAGTGGCGGCCGAAGATACGCAGTATTTT.